Presented here are 22 T cell receptor beta chains from one specimen sequenced in a study of CD8 T cells in ankylosing spondylitis. TCRdb reprocessed the 5' RACE reads via MiXCR and lists one record per CDR3 protein. Here the sample spans about 240,000 distinct CDR3 sequences, 20% to 30% being singletons. Material: blood, either unsorted or a sorted T cell fraction (not recorded which). Receptors originate from a male donor with ankylosing spondylitis or in good health (not recorded which).

The J gene is TRBJ1-3, the V gene TRBV12-3 or TRBV12-4; D remains unclear. With 8 bases removed from V and 4 bases from J, the gap between germline ends came to 12 bases. The CDR3 covers 13 residues. The CDR3 reads CASEQRRGNTIYF. The CDR3 DNA follows: TGTGCCAGCGAGCAGAGGAGGGGAAACACCATATATTTT.

This clonotype was seen ten or more times. The chain couples TRBV11-2 to TRBJ2-5; D possibly corresponds to TRBD2 (5 bases). Trimming cost V 5 bases and J 7 bases, with 8 bases left between them. The CDR3 runs to 11 residues. The V gene's germline CDR1 is SGHAT and CDR2 FQNNGV. The CDR3 DNA is TGTGCCAGCAGCCGGGGTGGGACCCAGTACTTC. It translates to CASSRGGTQYF. The complete variable domain, with remaining parts taken from reference TRBV11-2 and TRBJ2-5, reads EAGVAQSPRYKIIEKRQSVAFWCNPISGHATLYWYQQILGQGPKLLIQFQNNGVVDDSQLPKDRFSAERLKGVDSTLKIQPAKLEDSAVYLCASSRGGTQYFGPGTRLLVL.

This clonotype showed up just a few times. This chain joins TRBV6-1 and TRBJ1-3; TRBD1 agrees at 9 bases. Germline V CDR1 and CDR2: MNHNS, SASEGT. The CDR3 has 15 amino acids. V shed 5 bases and J 2 bases; nucleotides not matched to a gene: 4. CDR3 region: CASSKQGAPGNTIYF. CDR3 in DNA: TGTGCCAGCAGTAAACAGGGGGCTCCTGGAAACACCATATATTTT.

This clonotype has only one observation. This chain connects TRBV20-1 to TRBJ2-3; D is perhaps TRBD1 or TRBD2 (7 bases each). Germline loops: CDR1 DFQATT, CDR2 SNEGSKA (reference sequence). The CDR3 has 15 residues. The V and J ends lost 2 bases and 5 bases respectively, with 17 bases between them. The CDR3 DNA reads TGCAGTGCTAGACCAGGGGGGGCCCCAAAAGATACGCAGTATTTT. Amino acid sequence: CSARPGGAPKDTQYF.

This clonotype was counted ten times or more. This chain connects TRBV7-8 to TRBJ2-6; no clear D. The CDR3 extends over 15 amino acids. V was cut by 1 base and J by 5 bases, with 9 bases left in between. CDR1 and CDR2 (germline): SGHVS, FQNEAQ. The CDR3 region has the DNA TGTGCCAGCAGCTTAGTCCGACGGAGGGCCAACGTCCTGACTTTC. Translation gives CASSLVRRRANVLTF.

V is TRBV20-1 and J is TRBJ2-7; 13 bases match TRBD2. The CDR3 is 16 amino acids. V gave up 4 bases and J gave up 7 bases; unmatched junction bases: 13. CDR1 and CDR2 (germline): DFQATT, SNEGSKA (reference sequence). The CDR3 here is CSAKSPGLAGPREQYF. In DNA, the CDR3 is TGCAGTGCTAAATCGCCGGGACTAGCGGGGCCTCGGGAGCAGTACTTC.

This clonotype was seen repeatedly, ten times or more. J is TRBJ1-6 and V is TRBV12-3 or TRBV12-4; unclear D gene. The CDR3 loop spans 13 amino acids. Trimming took off 5 bases at V and 10 bases at J, with 12 bases between the two ends. The CDR3 region has the DNA TGTGCCAGCAGTCAATGGCGCGGGTCACCCCTCCACTTT. Residues: CASSQWRGSPLHF.

V usage is TRBV12-3 or TRBV12-4 and J usage is TRBJ2-7, with D tentatively TRBD1 or TRBD2 (5 bases each). The CDR3 has 15 residues. Trimming stripped 5 bases from V and 0 bases from J, with 14 bases between. The CDR3 sequence: CASSLGDPRSYEQYF. In nucleotides, the CDR3 is TGTGCCAGCAGTCTAGGGGACCCTCGCTCCTACGAGCAGTACTTC.

This clonotype was picked up many times. The chain links TRBV6-6 to TRBJ1-1; D remains unclear. CDR1 is MNHNY, CDR2 SVGAGI, per germline (reference sequence). Trimming took off 6 bases at V and 0 bases at J, with 8 bases between the two ends. The CDR3 contains 13 residues. Here the CDR3 reads CASRENVNTEAFF. For the CDR3, the DNA is TGTGCCAGCAGGGAAAATGTGAACACTGAAGCTTTCTTT.

Ten or more counts support this clonotype. CDR3 in amino acids: CAISLDRVNQPQHF. The CDR3 region has the DNA TGTGCCATCAGTCTCGACAGGGTCAATCAGCCCCAGCATTTT. This sequence joins TRBV10-3 and TRBJ1-5, with 7 bases aligning to TRBD1. This CDR3 region has 14 residues. V gave up 5 bases and J gave up 3 bases; unmatched junction bases: 4. Per germline, CDR1 ENHRY and CDR2 SYGVKD.

This clonotype appeared a single time. The chain links TRBV15 to TRBJ2-1, with TRBD1 identical over 12 bases. Germline values: CDR1 LNHNV, CDR2 YYDKDF (reference sequence). With V trimmed by 6 bases and J by 9 bases, 12 bases remained unmatched. The CDR3 runs 16 residues. The CDR3, as DNA: TGTGCCACCAGTCGTATACCGGGACAGGGGGCCGGTGAGCAGTTCTTC. This translates into CATSRIPGQGAGEQFF. The full variable domain, with the rest looked up from reference TRBV15 and TRBJ2-1, is DAMVIQNPRYQVTQFGKPVTLSCSQTLNHNVMYWYQQKSSQAPKLLFHYYDKDFNNEADTPDNFQSRRPNTSFCFLDIRSPGLGDTAMYLCATSRIPGQGAGEQFFGPGTRLTVL.

Comment on this clonotype: A much more abundant neighbour one base away suggests this may be a read error. The CDR3 spells CSARQDSYEQYF. The CDR3, as DNA: TGCAGTGCTAGACAGGACTCCTACGAGCAGTACTTC. J is TRBJ2-7 and V is TRBV20-1; D is uncertain. Per germline, CDR1 DFQATT and CDR2 SNEGSKA (reference sequence). This CDR3 has 12 amino acids. The V gene lost 2 bases and the J gene lost 0 bases, with 5 bases spanning the gap.

This clonotype appeared many times. CDR3 sequence reads: CASSQVAHYEQYF. The CDR3 bases are TGTGCCAGCAGCCAAGTGGCCCACTACGAGCAGTACTTC. V gene TRBV4-2 combines with J gene TRBJ2-7; D gene ambiguous. The CDR3 contains 13 residues. CDR1 LGHNA and CDR2 YNFKEQ come from the germline V gene. Trimming took 1 base from V and 3 from J, leaving 7 bases between them.

V is TRBV5-6 and J is TRBJ1-6; D not certain. V lost 0 bases and J 8 bases, leaving 6 bases between the germline ends. Germline CDR1 and CDR2: SGHDT and YYEEEE. This CDR3 has 13 amino acids. DNA of the CDR3: TGTGCCAGCAGCTTGGTTACGGATTCACCCCTCCACTTT. Residues: CASSLVTDSPLHF.

The V call is TRBV24-1, the J call TRBJ2-1; D is ambiguous. V was shortened by 9 bases and J by 4 bases, with 15 bases between the two germline ends. Germline loops: CDR1 KGHDR, CDR2 SFDVKD. This CDR3 has 14 residues. The CDR3 DNA sequence: TGTGCCACCGTTTCGGGCACCGGGTACAATGAGCAGTTCTTC. Protein sequence: CATVSGTGYNEQFF.

The chain employs TRBV10-3 and TRBJ2-1; 10 bases line up with TRBD2. CDR3 length equals 18 residues. V was pared by 4 bases and J by 5 bases, with 14 bases of the junction left unmatched. Germline loops: CDR1 ENHRY, CDR2 SYGVKD. CDR3: CAISAYGTSGGADNEQFF. The DNA for the CDR3 is TGTGCCATCAGTGCCTATGGGACGAGCGGGGGGGCTGACAATGAGCAGTTCTTC.

In this sample, this clonotype turned up a few times. The chain couples TRBV10-3 to TRBJ1-3; maybe TRBD1 (5 bases). Per germline, CDR1 ENHRY and CDR2 SYGVKD. The V and J ends lost 7 bases and 2 bases respectively, with 9 bases between them. This CDR3 is 13 amino acids long. CDR3 in amino acids: CAINGGPGNTIYF. CDR3 DNA: TGTGCCATCAATGGGGGACCTGGAAACACCATATATTTT.

The chain combines TRBV25-1 with TRBJ1-1; 7 nucleotides line up with TRBD1. This CDR3 comprises 14 residues. V gave up 5 bases and J gave up 1 base; unmatched junction bases: 4. The germline V gene encodes CDR1 MGHDK and CDR2 SYGVNS. The CDR3 nucleotides read TGTGCCAGCAGTTTTCAGGGGGAGAACACTGAAGCTTTCTTT. Its translation: CASSFQGENTEAFF.

This clonotype was seen many times. The chain uses TRBV24-1 and TRBJ2-5; unclear D gene. This CDR3 comprises 11 residues. Germline assignment: CDR1 KGHDR and CDR2 SFDVKD. V lost 10 bases to trimming and J lost 4 bases, with 9 bases between them. DNA for the CDR3: TGTGCCACGGGAAGCTCAGAGACCCAGTACTTC. Translated: CATGSSETQYF.

The chain employs TRBV12-3 or TRBV12-4 and TRBJ1-2, with TRBD1 matching over 8 bases. With 3 bases clipped from V and 4 bases from J, the junction kept 7 bases outside the gene matches. The CDR3 contains 15 residues. CDR3: CASSFGTGEIYGYTF. CDR3 nucleotide sequence: TGTGCCAGCAGTTTCGGGACAGGCGAAATCTATGGCTACACCTTC.

The chain couples TRBV20-1 to TRBJ2-5, with 8 nucleotides matching TRBD2. CDR3 length: 14 residues. Germline loops: CDR1 DFQATT, CDR2 SNEGSKA (reference sequence). Written as DNA, the CDR3 is TGCAGCACCAGTACCGGGGGGGGACCGGAGACCCAGTACTTC. Translating it yields CSTSTGGGPETQYF.

This clonotype was observed a few times. This chain connects TRBV15 to TRBJ2-6; 8 nucleotides align to TRBD2. Looked up from germline, CDR1 is LNHNV and CDR2 is YYDKDF (reference sequence). The V gene end was trimmed by 0 bases and the J gene end by 2 bases; junction bases not matched to a gene: 6. This CDR3 region has 18 residues. The CDR3 DNA reads as TGTGCCACCAGCAGAGATCAGACGGGGGGGCCTGGGGCCAACGTCCTGACTTTC. Protein product: CATSRDQTGGPGANVLTF. The entire variable domain, with the rest obtained from reference TRBV15 and TRBJ2-6, is as follows: DAMVIQNPRYQVTQFGKPVTLSCSQTLNHNVMYWYQQKSSQAPKLLFHYYDKDFNNEADTPDNFQSRRPNTSFCFLDIRSPGLGDTAMYLCATSRDQTGGPGANVLTFGAGSRLTVL.